Sequencing of this T cell receptor beta chain was carried out in a study of T cells in Graves' hyperthyroidism and ophthalmopathy. This clonotype was detected many times. Its cognate antigen is unknown. RNA transcripts gave rise to amplified TCR beta CDR3 regions. Carried out on the TCR CDR3, a first-round RT-PCR used the HTBI primer set. One entry per CDR3 protein results from TCRdb running MiXCR on the multiplex PCR reads. This sample has around 350,000 distinct CDR3 sequences; 15% to 19% occur once, and the top ten carry approximately 30%. V was pared by 1 base and J by 5 bases, with 12 bases between. The CDR3 has 14 amino acids. Lactation, pregnancy, other autoimmune disease or uncontrolled infection excluded patients. On the basis of clinical symptoms, serum thyroxine and TRAb, thyroid ultrasound and orbital computed tomography, diagnoses were made. The source of the PBMCs was 8.5 to 10 ml of fresh peripheral blood.

Overall study results and limits: A model of 13 V-J pairs discriminated ophthalmopathy from stable hyperthyroidism.

The clonotype originates from a woman under 30 with Graves' hyperthyroidism that later progressed to Graves' ophthalmopathy. Sequenced input: blood. The V gene is TRBV12-3 or TRBV12-4, the J gene TRBJ2-7; no definite D call. DNA for the CDR3: TGTGCCAGCAGTTTAGGGCGGCCCCATCACGAGCAGTACTTC. Translated: CASSLGRPHHEQYF.